The 17 T cell receptor beta chains reported below all come from one sample, sequenced in a study of T-cell memory formation after mild COVID-19. TCRdb re-called the 5' RACE reads through MiXCR, storing one row per CDR3 protein. In the table there are 300,000 or so distinct CDR3 sequences, roughly 15% of which are singletons. Sample: PBMCs or a T cell subset sorted from them (not recorded which). These receptors were collected from a man aged 18 to 29 who had mild COVID-19 (a few samples of this study predate the infection). Cell type and time point are not known.

The genes are TRBV20-1 and TRBJ2-1; perhaps TRBD1 as D (6 bases). Per germline, CDR1 DFQATT and CDR2 SNEGSKA (reference sequence). The V gene lost 3 bases and the J gene lost 2 bases, with 8 bases spanning the gap. The CDR3 has 13 residues. The CDR3 nucleotides are TGCAGTGCTAGCCACAGGGCCTACAATGAGCAGTTCTTC. Amino acids: CSASHRAYNEQFF.

This clonotype was seen more than once but under ten times. The chain has TRBV10-3 and TRBJ2-1, with D perhaps assigned TRBD1 or TRBD2 (5 bases each). In germline, CDR1 is ENHRY, CDR2 SYGVKD. V shed 6 bases and J shed 1 base, with 10 bases lying between them. The CDR3 has 14 amino acids. CDR3 amino acids: CAISRDASYNEQFF. CDR3 sequence (DNA): TGTGCCATCAGCCGGGACGCGTCCTACAATGAGCAGTTCTTC.

This rearrangement joins TRBV7-6 to TRBJ2-5; unclear D gene. The V end was cut by 8 bases, the J end by 5 bases, with 12 bases between. Germline CDR1 is SGHVS and CDR2 is FNYEAQ. The CDR3 totals 12 residues. The CDR3 is CASRYFGETQYF. As DNA, the CDR3 is TGTGCCAGCCGCTATTTTGGGGAGACCCAGTACTTC. The complete variable domain, with remaining parts taken from reference TRBV7-6 and TRBJ2-5, reads GAGVSQSPRYKVTKRGQDVALRCDPISGHVSLYWYRQALGQGPEFLTYFNYEAQQDKSGLPNDRFSAERPEGSISTLTIQRTEQRDSAMYRCASRYFGETQYFGPGTRLLVL.

V is TRBV7-2 and J is TRBJ2-3; D not resolved. The germline V gene has CDR1 SGHTA and CDR2 FQGNSA. This CDR3 contains 15 residues. V lost 2 bases and J 0 bases, leaving 9 bases between the germline ends. The CDR3 loop is CASSLYGTSTDTQYF. Written as DNA, the CDR3 is TGTGCCAGCAGCTTATACGGTACTAGCACAGATACGCAGTATTTT.

This clonotype was seen a handful of times. This rearrangement joins TRBV23-1 to TRBJ2-4; D remains unclear. TRBV23-1 is treated as an ORF (open reading frame) with a function not yet certain. This CDR3 has 18 residues. V was trimmed by 4 bases and J by 0 bases, leaving 19 bases between them. The CDR3 DNA reads as TGCGCCAGCAGTCTACTCTCACTTGTGAGACTAGCCAAAAACATTCAGTACTTC. It yields the protein CASSLLSLVRLAKNIQYF.

In this sample, this clonotype turned up a few times. This chain connects TRBV12-3 or TRBV12-4 to TRBJ2-2; D unclear. V gave up 7 bases and J gave up 6 bases, with 15 bases separating them. The CDR3 spans 14 residues. The CDR3: CASTDSPRAGELFF. The CDR3 DNA reads as TGTGCCAGCACCGACTCACCAAGGGCCGGGGAGCTGTTTTTT.

In its sample, this clonotype was seen a few times. The chain is built from TRBV15 and TRBJ2-7, with a tentative D call TRBD2 (6 bases). The ends were cut back, 0 bases at V and 6 bases at J, with 12 bases in the middle. Germline V gives CDR1 LNHNV, CDR2 YYDKDF (reference sequence). The CDR3 length is 14 residues. The CDR3: CATSRERRGGEQYF. CDR3 DNA sequence: TGTGCCACCAGCAGAGAACGGCGGGGCGGCGAGCAGTACTTC.

The chain couples TRBV12-3 or TRBV12-4 to TRBJ1-2; D perhaps matches TRBD1 (6 bases). This CDR3 comprises 16 residues. Trimming removed 6 bases from V and 4 bases from J, with 21 bases in between. The CDR3: CASSRLGGLASYGYTF. The CDR3 DNA reads as TGTGCCAGCAGCCGATTAGGGGGACTCGCTAGCTATGGCTACACCTTC.

This clonotype has just a few counts. The rearrangement joins TRBV7-2 to TRBJ2-5; 12 bases align to TRBD2. This CDR3 has 18 residues. V was clipped by 4 bases and J by 4 bases; unmatched bases: 13. CDR1 and CDR2 from the germline V gene are SGHTA and FQGNSA. DNA of the CDR3: TGTGCCAGCAGCTCTACTTTAAGGCTAGCGGGGGGGCGAGAGACCCAGTACTTC. Encoded protein: CASSSTLRLAGGRETQYF. Together with reference TRBV7-2 and TRBJ2-5, the CDR3 gives the full variable domain: GAGVSQSPSNKVTEKGKDVELRCDPISGHTALYWYRQSLGQGLEFLIYFQGNSAPDKSGLPSDRFSAERTGGSVSTLTIQRTQQEDSAVYLCASSSTLRLAGGRETQYFGPGTRLLVL.

A few counts support this clonotype. The chain couples TRBV4-2 to TRBJ2-3; possibly TRBD1 or TRBD2 for D (5 bases each). There are 15 residues in the CDR3. V shed 4 bases and J shed 4 bases, with 15 bases lying between them. Germline-derived CDR1 and CDR2 are LGHNA and YNFKEQ. CDR3 amino acids: CASSRDGNKADTQYF. Here the CDR3 DNA reads TGTGCCAGCAGCCGGGACGGGAACAAAGCAGATACGCAGTATTTT.

This clonotype was seen more than once but under ten times. This chain connects TRBV12-3 or TRBV12-4 to TRBJ1-2, with D possibly matching TRBD1 (5 bases). The ends were cut back, 5 bases at V and 4 bases at J, with 11 bases in the middle. This CDR3 contains 13 residues. The CDR3 region is CASSTDSLYGYTF. CDR3 nucleotide sequence: TGTGCCAGCAGTACTGACAGCCTCTATGGCTACACCTTC.

This clonotype showed up many times. The V and J genes are TRBV5-4 and TRBJ2-1; D not resolved. V lost 0 bases and J lost 0, with 7 bases in between. The CDR3 spans 15 residues. Germline CDR1 reads SGHNT; CDR2 reads YYREEE (reference sequence). CDR3 sequence: CASSLAPSSYNEQFF. CDR3 DNA sequence: TGTGCCAGCAGCTTGGCTCCTAGCTCCTACAATGAGCAGTTCTTC.

The rearrangement uses TRBV20-1 and TRBJ2-6; possible D gene TRBD2, 6 bases. Trimming left V 5 bases short and J 0 bases short, with 14 bases between. Germline-derived CDR1 and CDR2 are DFQATT and SNEGSKA (reference sequence). This CDR3 is 16 amino acids long. The CDR3 DNA is TGCAGTGCTCGTCCTCCGGGAGCCTCTGGGGCCAACGTCCTGACTTTC. It specifies CSARPPGASGANVLTF.

The chain uses TRBV5-1 and TRBJ1-4, with 7 bases that match TRBD1. V was clipped by 0 bases and J by 10 bases; unmatched bases: 18. The germline V gene encodes CDR1 SGHRS and CDR2 YFSETQ. The CDR3 loop spans 18 amino acids. CDR3 DNA: TGCGCCAGCAGCTTGGGGGCCGGAGGGGGCGCGTATCATGGAAAACTGTTTTTT. This codes for CASSLGAGGGAYHGKLFF.

In this sample, this clonotype turned up a few times. This chain links TRBV6-5 with TRBJ1-2, with a possible D match to TRBD1 (6 bases). CDR3 size: 13 residues. Germline CDR1 MNHEY, CDR2 SVGAGI. The germline V and J ends were trimmed by 0 bases and 5 bases, with 7 bases remaining between them. CDR3 region: CASSYSDSYGYTF. CDR3 in DNA: TGTGCCAGCAGTTACTCGGACAGTTATGGCTACACCTTC.

This clonotype was detected many times. The chain carries TRBV7-2 and TRBJ2-4; 12 bases fit TRBD2. This CDR3 is 16 amino acids long. After removal of 5 bases from V and 2 bases from J, the junction contained 4 bases not matched to a gene. CDR1 and CDR2 from the germline V gene are SGHTA and FQGNSA. The chain's CDR3 is CASSLTSGGSKNIQYF. The DNA of the CDR3 is TGTGCCAGCAGCCTGACTAGCGGGGGCTCCAAAAACATTCAGTACTTC.

This clonotype was seen many times. At one boundary the junction diverges from the germline segment, which might be a read error. The chain joins TRBV7-9 to TRBJ2-1; D ambiguous. This CDR3 is 13 amino acids long. CDR1 is SEHNR, CDR2 FQNEAQ, per germline (reference sequence). CDR3 protein: CASSLGAYNEQFF. CDR3 nucleotide sequence: TGCGCCAGCAGCTTAGGAGCTTACAATGAGCAGTTCTTC. The full variable domain, its missing parts supplied by reference TRBV7-9 and TRBJ2-1, is DTGVSQNPRHKITKRGQNVTFRCDPISEHNRLYWYRQTLGQGPEFLTYFQNEAQLEKSRLLSDRFSAERPKGSFSTLEIQRTEQGDSAMYLCASSLGAYNEQFFGPGTRLTVL.